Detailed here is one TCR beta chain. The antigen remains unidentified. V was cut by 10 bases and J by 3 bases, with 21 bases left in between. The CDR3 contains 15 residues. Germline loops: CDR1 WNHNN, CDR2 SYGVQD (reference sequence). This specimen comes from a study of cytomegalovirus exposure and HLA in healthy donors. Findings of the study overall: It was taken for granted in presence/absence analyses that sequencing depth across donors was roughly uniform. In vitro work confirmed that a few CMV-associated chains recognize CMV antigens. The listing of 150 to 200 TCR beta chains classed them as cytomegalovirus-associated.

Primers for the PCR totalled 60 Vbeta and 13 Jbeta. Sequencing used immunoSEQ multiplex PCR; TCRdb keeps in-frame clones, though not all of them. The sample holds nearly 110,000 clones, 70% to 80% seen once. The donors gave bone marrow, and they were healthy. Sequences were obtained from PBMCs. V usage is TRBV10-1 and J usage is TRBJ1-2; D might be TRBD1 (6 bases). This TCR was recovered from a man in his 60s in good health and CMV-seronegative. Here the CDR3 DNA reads TGCGCCACCTACCAAGGGGGATATACGGACTATGGCTACACCTTC. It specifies CATYQGGYTDYGYTF.